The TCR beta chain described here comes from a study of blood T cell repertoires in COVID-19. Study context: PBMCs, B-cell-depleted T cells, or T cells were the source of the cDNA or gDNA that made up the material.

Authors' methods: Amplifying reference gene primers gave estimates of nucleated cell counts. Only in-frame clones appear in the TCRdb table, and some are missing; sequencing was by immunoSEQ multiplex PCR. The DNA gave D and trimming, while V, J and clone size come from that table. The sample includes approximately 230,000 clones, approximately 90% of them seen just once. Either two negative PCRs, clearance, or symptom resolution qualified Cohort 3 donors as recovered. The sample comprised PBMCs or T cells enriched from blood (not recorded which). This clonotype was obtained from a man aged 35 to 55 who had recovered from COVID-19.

The CDR3 loop reads CASSLTGTDNSPLHF. The CDR3 DNA sequence: TGTGCCAGCAGCTTAACCGGGACAGACAATTCACCCCTCCACTTT. The chain joins TRBV7-3 to TRBJ1-6, with 7 bases lining up with TRBD1. The germline V gene has CDR1 SGHTA and CDR2 FQGTGA. The CDR3 is made up of 15 amino acids. J lost 7 bases, V lost 0 bases, and 3 bases had no gene match.